What follows describes a single TCR beta chain. Its antigen remains unidentified. This record belongs to a study of T cell responses to AZD1222 COVID-19 vaccine. General observations from the study: No repertoire was sampled before or during the peak T cell response, only after it. White British people made up most donors, females outnumbered males, and clonal diversity was possibly underestimated.

Germline-derived CDR1 and CDR2 are LNHDA and SQIVND (reference sequence). This CDR3 spans 17 amino acids. After removal of 7 bases from V and 5 bases from J, the junction contained 15 bases not matched to a gene. TCRdb's copy holds only in-frame clones and misses some; the assay was immunoSEQ multiplex PCR. The data contain 95,000 to 100,000 clones, 87% of them singletons. The sequence was collected from an adult who received the AZD1222 COVID-19 vaccine. The rearrangement joins TRBV19 to TRBJ2-2; TRBD1 matches at 8 bases. The material was peripheral blood, obtained 28 days after the second AZD1222 dose. The CDR3 coding sequence is TGTGCCAGTACCGAGAGACAGGGGCTAGGTGGAACCGGGGAGCTGTTTTTT. As protein: CASTERQGLGGTGELFF.